These 19 T cell receptor beta chains came from one sample sequenced in a study of T cell responses to AZD1222 COVID-19 vaccine. Only in-frame clones appear in the TCRdb table, and some are missing; sequencing was by immunoSEQ multiplex PCR. The data show fewer than 150,000 clones, around 90% seen once. The input for sequencing was peripheral blood, taken on day 0 of AZD1222 vaccination. The origin of the receptors is an adult in good health.

This chain uses TRBV7-2 with TRBJ1-5; no clear D. The CDR3 extends over 13 amino acids. Germline CDR1 and CDR2: SGHTA and FQGNSA. V gave up 3 bases and J gave up 7 bases, with 10 bases separating them. CDR3 bases: TGTGCCAGCAGCTTTTCCGTTGGGCAGCCCCAGCATTTT. It translates to CASSFSVGQPQHF.

The chain links TRBV2 to TRBJ1-2, with TRBD1 as a possible D gene (5 bases). CDR1 and CDR2 (germline): SNHLY, FYNNEI. Trimming stripped 3 bases from V and 1 base from J, with 9 bases between. The CDR3 extends over 14 amino acids. CDR3 coding DNA: TGTGCCAGCAGTGATCTAGGGGTTAACTATGGCTACACCTTC. This encodes CASSDLGVNYGYTF.

This chain connects TRBV19 to TRBJ1-1; D is undetermined. Germline CDR1 and CDR2: LNHDA and SQIVND (reference sequence). Trimming removed 5 bases at V and 1 base at J, with 11 bases between. This CDR3 has 14 amino acids. CDR3 sequence (DNA): TGTGCCAGTAGTGTAAACACATGGAACACTGAAGCTTTCTTT. Translating it yields CASSVNTWNTEAFF.

The CDR3 sequence: CASSLRGTHSYEQYF. The CDR3 DNA is TGTGCCAGCAGCTTAAGAGGGACTCATTCCTACGAGCAGTACTTC. The chain is built from TRBV7-3 and TRBJ2-7; TRBD2 might be the D (6 bases). The V end was cut by 1 base, the J end by 1 base, with 11 bases between. Germline lookup yields CDR1 SGHTA and CDR2 FQGTGA. The CDR3 is 15 residues long.

The V and J genes are TRBV5-6 and TRBJ1-1; 7 bases fit TRBD1. The V gene end was trimmed by 0 bases and the J gene end by 0 bases; junction bases not matched to a gene: 14. From germline, CDR1 is SGHDT and CDR2 YYEEEE. This CDR3 is built from 19 residues. The CDR3 DNA sequence: TGTGCCAGCAGCTTGGATCGGACAGGCCTTACCAGATTGAACACTGAAGCTTTCTTT. Translating it yields CASSLDRTGLTRLNTEAFF. The variable domain in full, completed from reference TRBV5-6 and TRBJ1-1, reads DAGVTQSPTHLIKTRGQQVTLRCSPKSGHDTVSWYQQALGQGPQFIFQYYEEEERQRGNFPDRFSGHQFPNYSSELNVNALLLGDSALYLCASSLDRTGLTRLNTEAFFGQGTRLTVV.

The sample holds a few counts of this clone. The CDR3 spells CASSFTGGRGPAFF. CDR3 nucleotide sequence: TGTGCCAGCAGCTTCACAGGGGGTCGCGGTCCGGCTTTCTTT. The chain uses TRBV28 and TRBJ1-1; 8 bases align to TRBD1. CDR3 size: 14 residues. V gave up 6 bases and J gave up 11 bases; unmatched junction bases: 14. From germline, CDR1 is MDHEN and CDR2 SYDVKM.

The chain joins TRBV7-3 to TRBJ2-1, with 7 positions matching TRBD2. Germline V gives CDR1 SGHTA, CDR2 FQGTGA. This CDR3 contains 13 residues. The V and J ends lost 5 bases and 4 bases, in that order; junction bases with no gene match: 2. CDR3 in DNA: TGTGCCAGCAGCATCGGGGGGTACAATGAGCAGTTCTTC. This encodes CASSIGGYNEQFF.

The chain uses TRBV27 and TRBJ1-1; D is undetermined. Trimming cost V 0 bases and J 0 bases, with 8 bases left between them. Germline CDR1 MNHEY, CDR2 SMNVEV (reference sequence). The CDR3 is 15 residues long. The CDR3 sequence: CASSLSSGMNTEAFF. The CDR3 DNA reads TGTGCCAGCAGTTTATCTTCCGGGATGAACACTGAAGCTTTCTTT.

This chain links TRBV25-1 with TRBJ1-1; tentative D call: TRBD1 (5 bases). CDR3 length: 11 residues. With 7 bases removed from V and 4 bases from J, the gap between germline ends came to 7 bases. CDR1 is MGHDK and CDR2 is SYGVNS in the germline V gene. The CDR3 region is CASIGGTEAFF. DNA of the CDR3: TGTGCCAGCATCGGGGGCACTGAAGCTTTCTTT.

V and J are TRBV5-4 and TRBJ1-2; D is ambiguous. The CDR3 contains 13 residues. V lost 2 bases to trimming and J lost 3 bases, with 8 bases between them. The germline gives CDR1 SGHNT, CDR2 YYREEE (reference sequence). The CDR3 sequence is CASSLSDYYGYTF. The CDR3 DNA follows: TGTGCCAGCAGCTTATCAGATTACTATGGCTACACCTTC.

This clone was found a few times. The chain is built from TRBV3-1 (or the pseudogene TRBV3-2) and TRBJ2-7; the match to TRBD1 covers 9 bases. Trimming at V came to 4 bases and at J to 5 bases, leaving 6 bases not matched to a gene. This CDR3 spans 14 amino acids. Per germline, CDR1 LGHDT and CDR2 YNNKEL (reference sequence). CDR3 sequence: CASSLDRGPHEQYF. The CDR3 region has the DNA TGTGCCAGCAGCCTGGACAGGGGACCCCACGAGCAGTACTTC.

This chain joins TRBV27 and TRBJ1-4; tentative D call: TRBD1 (6 bases). This CDR3 comprises 14 residues. Trimming pared 5 bases from V and 7 bases from J, leaving 14 bases between. Per germline, CDR1 MNHEY and CDR2 SMNVEV (reference sequence). The CDR3 region is CASSPQGGGEKLFF. Here the CDR3 DNA reads TGTGCCAGCAGTCCTCAAGGGGGGGGTGAAAAACTGTTTTTT.

The chain carries TRBV19 and TRBJ1-1; D uncertain. V was pared by 0 bases and J by 2 bases, with 10 bases between. Germline lookup yields CDR1 LNHDA and CDR2 SQIVND (reference sequence). The CDR3 length is 15 residues. CDR3 in amino acids: CASSIDRGSNTEAFF. The DNA for the CDR3 is TGTGCCAGTAGTATAGATCGCGGCTCTAACACTGAAGCTTTCTTT.

The chain is built from TRBV14 and TRBJ2-3, with D uncertain. CDR3 length: 12 residues. The germline CDR1 and CDR2 sequences are SGHDN and FVKESK. With 1 base removed from V and 5 bases from J, the gap between germline ends came to 4 bases. CDR3 coding DNA: TGTGCCAGCAGCCAAGTTGGAGATACGCAGTATTTT. This codes for CASSQVGDTQYF.

This chain connects TRBV5-6 to TRBJ1-1; no definite D call. The CDR3 consists of 13 residues. The V end lost 3 bases, the J end lost 5 bases, and 11 bases lay between the germline ends. Germline V gene data show CDR1 as SGHDT and CDR2 as YYEEEE. The DNA for the CDR3 is TGTGCCAGCAGCTCACGGTGGAGGACTGAAGCTTTCTTT. This codes for CASSSRWRTEAFF.

A few counts support this clone. The chain combines TRBV4-1 with TRBJ1-1; D might be TRBD1 (6 bases). This CDR3 has 16 residues. The V and J ends lost 5 bases and 2 bases respectively, with 18 bases between them. Germline CDR1 is MGHRA and CDR2 is YSYEKL. CDR3 sequence: CASSWGREAGNTEAFF. The CDR3 bases are TGCGCCAGCAGCTGGGGGCGTGAGGCAGGAAACACTGAAGCTTTCTTT.

The chain links TRBV6-1 to TRBJ1-2; D ambiguous. The CDR3 consists of 10 residues. Looked up from germline, CDR1 is MNHNS and CDR2 is SASEGT. The ends were cut back, 0 bases at V and 14 bases at J, with 7 bases in the middle. CDR3 loop: CASSEALGTF. CDR3 nucleotides: TGTGCCAGCAGTGAAGCGCTGGGGACCTTC.

V usage is TRBV25-1 and J usage is TRBJ1-2, with TRBD1 as a possible D gene (6 bases). Germline V CDR1 and CDR2: MGHDK, SYGVNS. The CDR3 covers 13 residues. Trimming left V 10 bases short and J 1 base short, with 13 bases between. As DNA, the CDR3 is TGTGCCACCATGGGGGGCGGTAACTATGGCTACACCTTC. It yields the protein CATMGGGNYGYTF.

This chain links TRBV9 with TRBJ1-2, with D tentatively TRBD1 (6 bases). The germline V gene encodes CDR1 SGDLS and CDR2 YYNGEE. The CDR3 runs to 14 residues. V lost 3 bases, J lost 5 bases, and 14 bases lay in between. The CDR3 DNA follows: TGTGCCAGCAGCGGCAGGGGTTCTGGGTATGGCTACACCTTC. Its protein product is CASSGRGSGYGYTF.